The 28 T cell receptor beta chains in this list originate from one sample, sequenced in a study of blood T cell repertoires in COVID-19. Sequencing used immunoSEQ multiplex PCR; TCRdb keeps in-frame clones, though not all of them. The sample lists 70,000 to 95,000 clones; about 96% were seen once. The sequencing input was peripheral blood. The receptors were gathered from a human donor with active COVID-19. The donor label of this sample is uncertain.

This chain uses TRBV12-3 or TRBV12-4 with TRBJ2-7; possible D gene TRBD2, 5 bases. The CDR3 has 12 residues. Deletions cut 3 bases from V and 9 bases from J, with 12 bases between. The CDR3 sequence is CASSFIGVGQYF. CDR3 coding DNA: TGTGCCAGCAGTTTTATCGGGGTCGGGCAGTACTTC.

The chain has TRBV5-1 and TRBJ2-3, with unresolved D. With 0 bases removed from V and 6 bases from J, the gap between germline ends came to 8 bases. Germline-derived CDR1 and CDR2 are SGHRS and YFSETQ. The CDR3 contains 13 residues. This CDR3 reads CASSLASGDTQYF. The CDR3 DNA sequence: TGCGCCAGCAGCTTGGCCTCCGGTGATACGCAGTATTTT.

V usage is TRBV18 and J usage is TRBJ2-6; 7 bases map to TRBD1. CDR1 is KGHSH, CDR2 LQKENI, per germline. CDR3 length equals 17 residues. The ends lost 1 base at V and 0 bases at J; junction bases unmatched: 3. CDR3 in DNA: TGTGCCAGCTCACCACAGACAGGGAGCTCTGGGGCCAACGTCCTGACTTTC. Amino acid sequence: CASSPQTGSSGANVLTF.

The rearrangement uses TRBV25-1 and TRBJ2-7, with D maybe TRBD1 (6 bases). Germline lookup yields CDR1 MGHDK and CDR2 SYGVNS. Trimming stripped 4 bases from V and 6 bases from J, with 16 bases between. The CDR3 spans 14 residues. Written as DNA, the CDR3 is TGTGCCAGCAGTGGTTGGACAGACCTCGGCGAGCAGTACTTC. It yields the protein CASSGWTDLGEQYF.

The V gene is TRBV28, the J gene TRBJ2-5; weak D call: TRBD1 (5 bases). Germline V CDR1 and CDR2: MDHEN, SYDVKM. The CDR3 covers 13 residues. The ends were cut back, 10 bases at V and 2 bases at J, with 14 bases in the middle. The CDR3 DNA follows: TGTGCCACGAAGGGTCAGGGTCAAGAGACCCAGTACTTC. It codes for CATKGQGQETQYF.

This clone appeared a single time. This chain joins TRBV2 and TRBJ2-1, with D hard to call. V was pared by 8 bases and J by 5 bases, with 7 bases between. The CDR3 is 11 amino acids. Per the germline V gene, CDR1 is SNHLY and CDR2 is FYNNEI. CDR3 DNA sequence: TGTGCCAGCTGTGCGGACAATGAGCAGTTCTTC. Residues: CASCADNEQFF.

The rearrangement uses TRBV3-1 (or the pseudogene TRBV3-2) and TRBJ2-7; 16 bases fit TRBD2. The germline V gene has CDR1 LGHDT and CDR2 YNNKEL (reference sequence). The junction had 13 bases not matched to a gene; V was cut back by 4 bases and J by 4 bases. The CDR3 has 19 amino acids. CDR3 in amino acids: CASSPPFSGTSGRAYEQYF. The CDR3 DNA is TGTGCCAGCAGCCCACCTTTCAGTGGGACTAGCGGGAGGGCTTACGAGCAGTACTTC.

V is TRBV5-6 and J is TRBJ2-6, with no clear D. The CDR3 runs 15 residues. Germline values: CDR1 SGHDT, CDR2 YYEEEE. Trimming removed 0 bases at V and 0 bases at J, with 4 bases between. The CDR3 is CASSLGASGANVLTF. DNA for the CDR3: TGTGCCAGCAGCTTGGGCGCCTCTGGGGCCAACGTCCTGACTTTC.

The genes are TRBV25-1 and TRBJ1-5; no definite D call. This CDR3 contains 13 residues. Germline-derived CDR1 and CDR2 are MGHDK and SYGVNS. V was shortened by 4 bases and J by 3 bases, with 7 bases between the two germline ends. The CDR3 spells CASSGRNNQPQHF. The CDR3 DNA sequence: TGTGCCAGCAGTGGGCGGAACAATCAGCCCCAGCATTTT.

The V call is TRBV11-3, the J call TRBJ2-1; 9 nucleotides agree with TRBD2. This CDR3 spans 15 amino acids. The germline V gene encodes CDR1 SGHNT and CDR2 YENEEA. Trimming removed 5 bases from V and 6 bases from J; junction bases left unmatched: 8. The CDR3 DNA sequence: TGTGCCAGCAGCCCGGGAGCTAGCGGGGTCAATGAGCAGTTCTTC. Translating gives CASSPGASGVNEQFF. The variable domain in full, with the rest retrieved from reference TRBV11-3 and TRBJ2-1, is EAGVVQSPRYKIIEKKQPVAFWCNPISGHNTLYWYLQNLGQGPELLIRYENEEAVDDSQLPKDRFSAERLKGVDSTLKIQPAELGDSAVYLCASSPGASGVNEQFFGPGTRLTVL.

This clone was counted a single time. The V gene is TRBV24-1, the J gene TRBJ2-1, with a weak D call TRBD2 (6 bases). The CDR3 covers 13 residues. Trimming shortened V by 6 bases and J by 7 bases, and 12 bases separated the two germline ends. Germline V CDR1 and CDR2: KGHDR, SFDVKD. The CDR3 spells CATSWSGRNEQFF. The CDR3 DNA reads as TGTGCCACCAGTTGGTCAGGGAGGAATGAGCAGTTCTTC.

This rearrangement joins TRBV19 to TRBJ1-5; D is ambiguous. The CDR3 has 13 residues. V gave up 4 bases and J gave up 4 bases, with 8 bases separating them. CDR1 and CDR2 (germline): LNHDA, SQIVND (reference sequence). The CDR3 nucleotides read TGTGCCAGTAGTAAAACAGAGAATCAGCCCCAGCATTTT. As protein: CASSKTENQPQHF. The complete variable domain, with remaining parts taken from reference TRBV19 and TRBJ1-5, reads DGGITQSPKYLFRKEGQNVTLSCEQNLNHDAMYWYRQDPGQGLRLIYYSQIVNDFQKGDIAEGYSVSREKKESFPLTVTSAQKNPTAFYLCASSKTENQPQHFGDGTRLSIL.

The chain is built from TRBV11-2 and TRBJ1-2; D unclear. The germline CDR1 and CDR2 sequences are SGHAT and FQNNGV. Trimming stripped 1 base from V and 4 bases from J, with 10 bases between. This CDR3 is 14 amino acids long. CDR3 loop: CASSLGFASYGYTF. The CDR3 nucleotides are TGTGCCAGCAGCTTAGGTTTCGCTAGCTATGGCTACACCTTC.

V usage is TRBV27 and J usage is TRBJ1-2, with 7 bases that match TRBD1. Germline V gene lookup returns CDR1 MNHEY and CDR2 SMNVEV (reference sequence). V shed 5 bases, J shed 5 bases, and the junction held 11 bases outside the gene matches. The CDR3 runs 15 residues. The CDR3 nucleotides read TGTGCCAGCAGTCTGGAGGGGGCTACTTGGTATGGCTACACCTTC. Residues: CASSLEGATWYGYTF.

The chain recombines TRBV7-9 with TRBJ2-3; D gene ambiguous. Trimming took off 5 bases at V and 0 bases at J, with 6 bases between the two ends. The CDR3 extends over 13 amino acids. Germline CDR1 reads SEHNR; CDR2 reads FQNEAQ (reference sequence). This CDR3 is CASSHLSTDTQYF. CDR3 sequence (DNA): TGTGCCAGCAGCCACCTAAGCACAGATACGCAGTATTTT.

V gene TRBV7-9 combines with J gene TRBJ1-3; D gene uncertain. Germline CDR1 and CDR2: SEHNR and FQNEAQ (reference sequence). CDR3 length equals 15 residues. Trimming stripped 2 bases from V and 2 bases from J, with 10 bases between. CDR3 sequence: CASSLRTEPGNTIYF. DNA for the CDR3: TGTGCCAGCAGCTTAAGAACAGAGCCTGGAAACACCATATATTTT.

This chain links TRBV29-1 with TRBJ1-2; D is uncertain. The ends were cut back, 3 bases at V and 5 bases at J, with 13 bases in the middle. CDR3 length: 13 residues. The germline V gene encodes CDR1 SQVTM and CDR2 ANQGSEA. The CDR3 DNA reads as TGCAGCGTTGAGCGGGAGAGGAGGTATGGCTACACCTTC. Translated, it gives CSVERERRYGYTF.

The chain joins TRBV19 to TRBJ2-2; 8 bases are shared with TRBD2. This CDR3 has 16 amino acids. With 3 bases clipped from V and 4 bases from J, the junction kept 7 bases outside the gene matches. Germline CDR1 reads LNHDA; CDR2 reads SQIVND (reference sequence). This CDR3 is CASSILSGRGTGELFF. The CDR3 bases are TGTGCCAGTAGTATCTTGAGCGGGAGAGGCACCGGGGAGCTGTTTTTT.

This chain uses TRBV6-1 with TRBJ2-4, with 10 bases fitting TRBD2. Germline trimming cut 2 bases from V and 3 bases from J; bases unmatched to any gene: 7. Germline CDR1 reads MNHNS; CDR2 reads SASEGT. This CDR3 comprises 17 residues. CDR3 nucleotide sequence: TGTGCCAGCAGTGAACTAGCGGGAGAACGGGACAAAAACATTCAGTACTTC. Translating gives CASSELAGERDKNIQYF.

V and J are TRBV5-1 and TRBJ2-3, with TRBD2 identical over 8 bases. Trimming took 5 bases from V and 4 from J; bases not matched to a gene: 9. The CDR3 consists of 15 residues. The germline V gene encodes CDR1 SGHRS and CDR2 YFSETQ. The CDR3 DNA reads TGCGCCAGCAGGGTAGCGGGACAAGCCCCAGATACGCAGTATTTT. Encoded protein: CASRVAGQAPDTQYF.

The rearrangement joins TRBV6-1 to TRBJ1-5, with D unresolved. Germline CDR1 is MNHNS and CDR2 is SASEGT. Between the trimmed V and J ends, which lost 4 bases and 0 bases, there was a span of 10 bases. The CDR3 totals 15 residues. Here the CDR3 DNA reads TGTGCCAGCAGTGTATGGCAGGTTAGCAATCAGCCCCAGCATTTT. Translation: CASSVWQVSNQPQHF.

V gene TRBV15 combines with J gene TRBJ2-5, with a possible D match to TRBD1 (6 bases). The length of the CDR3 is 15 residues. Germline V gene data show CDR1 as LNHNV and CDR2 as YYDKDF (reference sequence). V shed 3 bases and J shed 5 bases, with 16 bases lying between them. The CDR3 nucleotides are TGTGCCACCAGCAGTCCAGGGGCCGACGCCGAGACCCAGTACTTC. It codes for CATSSPGADAETQYF.

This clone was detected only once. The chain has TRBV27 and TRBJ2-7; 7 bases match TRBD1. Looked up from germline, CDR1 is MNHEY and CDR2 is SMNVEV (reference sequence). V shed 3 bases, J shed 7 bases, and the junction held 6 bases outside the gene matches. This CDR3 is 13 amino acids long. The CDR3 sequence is CASSFLTGEEQYF. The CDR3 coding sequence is TGTGCCAGCAGTTTCCTTACAGGGGAAGAGCAGTACTTC.

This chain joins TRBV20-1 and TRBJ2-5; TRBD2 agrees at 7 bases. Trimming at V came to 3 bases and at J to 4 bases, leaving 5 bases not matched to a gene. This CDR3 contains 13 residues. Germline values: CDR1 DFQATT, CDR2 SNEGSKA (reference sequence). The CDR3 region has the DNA TGCAGTGCTAGTTGGGGGGGTGGAGAGACCCAGTACTTC. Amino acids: CSASWGGGETQYF.

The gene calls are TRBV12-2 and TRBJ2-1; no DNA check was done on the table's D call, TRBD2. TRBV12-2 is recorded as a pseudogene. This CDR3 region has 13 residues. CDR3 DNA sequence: TGTGCAAGTCGCCGCAGCGGGAACAATGAGCAGTTCTTC. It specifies CASRRSGNNEQFF.

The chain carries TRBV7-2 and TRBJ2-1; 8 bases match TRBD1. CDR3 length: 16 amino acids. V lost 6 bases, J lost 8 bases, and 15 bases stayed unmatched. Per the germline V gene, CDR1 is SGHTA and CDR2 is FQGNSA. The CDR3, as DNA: TGTGCCAGCAGGCGCGCCCGGGACAGGTCCTATTATGAGCAGTTCTTC. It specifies CASRRARDRSYYEQFF.

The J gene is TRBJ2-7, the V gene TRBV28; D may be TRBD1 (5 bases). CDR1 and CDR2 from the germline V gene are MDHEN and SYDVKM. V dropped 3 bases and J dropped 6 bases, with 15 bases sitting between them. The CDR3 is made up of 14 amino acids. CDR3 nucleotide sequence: TGTGCCAGCAGTTTGGGTCCAGGGTTGGGCGAGCAGTACTTC. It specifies CASSLGPGLGEQYF. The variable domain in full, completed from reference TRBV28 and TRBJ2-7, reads DVKVTQSSRYLVKRTGEKVFLECVQDMDHENMFWYRQDPGLGLRLIYFSYDVKMKEKGDIPEGYSVSREKKERFSLILESASTNQTSMYLCASSLGPGLGEQYFGPGTRLTVT.

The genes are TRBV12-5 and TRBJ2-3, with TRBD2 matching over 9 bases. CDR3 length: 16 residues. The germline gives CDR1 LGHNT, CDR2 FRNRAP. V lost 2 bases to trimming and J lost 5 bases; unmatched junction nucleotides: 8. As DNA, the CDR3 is TGTGCTAGTGGTTTGATCCTAGCGGGGAGGGGAGATACGCAGTATTTT. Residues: CASGLILAGRGDTQYF.